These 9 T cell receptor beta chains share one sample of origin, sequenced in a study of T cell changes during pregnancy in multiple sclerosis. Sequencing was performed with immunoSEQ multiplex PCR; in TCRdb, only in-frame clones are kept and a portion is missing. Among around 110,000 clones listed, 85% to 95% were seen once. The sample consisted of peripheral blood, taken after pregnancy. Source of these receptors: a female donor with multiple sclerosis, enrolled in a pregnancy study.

CDR3 sequence reads: CASSRNSGNTIYF. CDR3 DNA: TGCGCCAGCAGTAGAAACTCTGGAAACACCATATATTTT. The V gene is TRBV5-1, the J gene TRBJ1-3; D is uncertain. CDR3 length: 13 amino acids. With 5 bases removed from V and 0 bases from J, the gap between germline ends came to 6 bases. Germline CDR1 is SGHRS and CDR2 is YFSETQ.

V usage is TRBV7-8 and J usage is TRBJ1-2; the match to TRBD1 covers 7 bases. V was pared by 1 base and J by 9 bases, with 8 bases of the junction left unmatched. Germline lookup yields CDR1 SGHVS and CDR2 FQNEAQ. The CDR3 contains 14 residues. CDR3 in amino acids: CASSLGQGVYRYTF. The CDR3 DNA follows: TGTGCCAGCAGCTTAGGACAGGGAGTCTACCGCTACACCTTC.

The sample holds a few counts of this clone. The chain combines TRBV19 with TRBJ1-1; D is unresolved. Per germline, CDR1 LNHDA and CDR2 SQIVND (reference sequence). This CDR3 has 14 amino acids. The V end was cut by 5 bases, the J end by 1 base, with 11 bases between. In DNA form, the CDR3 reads TGTGCCAGTAGTCCGAGACACCAGAACACTGAAGCTTTCTTT. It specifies CASSPRHQNTEAFF.

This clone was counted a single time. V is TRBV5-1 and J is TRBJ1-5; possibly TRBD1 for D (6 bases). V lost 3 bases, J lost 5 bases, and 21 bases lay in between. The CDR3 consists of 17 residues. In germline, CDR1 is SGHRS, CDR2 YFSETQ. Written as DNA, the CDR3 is TGCGCCAGCAGCTCGGGGACATCCTTACAGTTTTATCAGCCCCAGCATTTT. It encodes CASSSGTSLQFYQPQHF.

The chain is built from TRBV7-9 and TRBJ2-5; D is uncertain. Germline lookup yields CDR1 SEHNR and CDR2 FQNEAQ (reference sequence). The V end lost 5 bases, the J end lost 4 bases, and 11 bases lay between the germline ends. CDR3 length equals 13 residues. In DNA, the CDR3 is TGTGCCAGCAGCCTAACAGATGCAGAGACCCAGTACTTC. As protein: CASSLTDAETQYF.

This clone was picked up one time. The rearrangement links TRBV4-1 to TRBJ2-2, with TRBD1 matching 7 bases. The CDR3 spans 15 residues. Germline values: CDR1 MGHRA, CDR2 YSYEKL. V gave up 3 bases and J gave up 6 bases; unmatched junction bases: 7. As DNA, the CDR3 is TGCGCCAGCAGCCACCGACAGGGCCGTCCCGGGGAGCTGTTTTTT. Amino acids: CASSHRQGRPGELFF.

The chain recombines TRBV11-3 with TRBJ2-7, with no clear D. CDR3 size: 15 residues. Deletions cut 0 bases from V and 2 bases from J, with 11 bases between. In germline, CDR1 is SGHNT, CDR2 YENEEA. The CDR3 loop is CASSLEARLTYEQYF. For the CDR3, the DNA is TGTGCCAGCAGCTTAGAGGCCAGGCTTACCTACGAGCAGTACTTC.

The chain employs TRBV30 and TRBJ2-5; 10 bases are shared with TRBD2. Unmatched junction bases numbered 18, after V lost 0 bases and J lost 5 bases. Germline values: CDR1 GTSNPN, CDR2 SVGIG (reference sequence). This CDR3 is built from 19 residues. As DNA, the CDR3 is TGTGCCTGGAGTGTATTGTCTAGCGGGGGCCCCCAGGGGCGGGAGACCCAGTACTTC. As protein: CAWSVLSSGGPQGRETQYF.

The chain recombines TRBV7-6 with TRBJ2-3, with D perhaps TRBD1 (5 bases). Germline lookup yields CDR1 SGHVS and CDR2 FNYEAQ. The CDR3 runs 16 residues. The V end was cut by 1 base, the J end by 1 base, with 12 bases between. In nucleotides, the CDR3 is TGTGCCAGCAGCTTAGGTCCAGGGTTGGGCACAGATACGCAGTATTTT. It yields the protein CASSLGPGLGTDTQYF. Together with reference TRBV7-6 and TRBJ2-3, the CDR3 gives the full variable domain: GAGVSQSPRYKVTKRGQDVALRCDPISGHVSLYWYRQALGQGPEFLTYFNYEAQQDKSGLPNDRFSAERPEGSISTLTIQRTEQRDSAMYRCASSLGPGLGTDTQYFGPGTRLTVL.